Following are 31 T cell receptor beta chains from one sample sequenced in a study of vaccination and CD4 T cells after COVID-19. Sequence data for DNA of cultured CD4+ T cells were generated by the Oncomine TCR Beta short-read assay. TCRdb fed the PCR reads into MiXCR, producing one record per CDR3 protein. The sample consists of about 5,200 distinct CDR3 sequences, about 30% of them appearing once. Which antigens these TCRs recognize remains unknown. Noted treatment: approximately 11-day PBMC culture with coronavirus spike peptide pools or control peptides (ViraFEST assay). Here the sequenced sample was CD4+ T cells from blood, cultured in vitro, taken after SARS-CoV-2 vaccination. Receptors were obtained from a human donor who had recovered from COVID-19.

The table lists this clonotype with a few counts. This chain connects TRBV7-9 to TRBJ1-6; unclear D gene. CDR1 SEHNR and CDR2 FQNEAQ come from the germline V gene (reference sequence). V was cut by 5 bases and J by 2 bases, with 7 bases left in between. This CDR3 spans 14 amino acids. The CDR3, as DNA: TGTGCCAGCAGCCCCGACACCTATAATTCACCCCTCCACTTT. As protein: CASSPDTYNSPLHF.

The chain recombines TRBV29-1 with TRBJ1-2; D is possibly TRBD1 (5 bases). Trimming removed 6 bases at V and 2 bases at J, with 13 bases between. The CDR3 covers 13 residues. Germline V gene data show CDR1 as SQVTM and CDR2 as ANQGSEA. The DNA of the CDR3 is TGCAGCGTACGCGGGGGGGGGAACTATGGCTACACCTTC. It specifies CSVRGGGNYGYTF.

This chain connects TRBV7-9 to TRBJ1-3, with 12 bases identical to TRBD1. The CDR3 totals 16 residues. With V trimmed by 5 bases and J by 2 bases, 4 bases remained unmatched. The germline CDR1 and CDR2 sequences are SEHNR and FQNEAQ (reference sequence). The CDR3 DNA sequence: TGTGCCAGCAGCCCGGGACAGGGGGCCGCTGGAAACACCATATATTTT. This gives the protein CASSPGQGAAGNTIYF.

By proportion, this clonotype is medium-sized. This chain joins TRBV20-1 and TRBJ1-2; 7 nucleotides agree with TRBD1. The length of the CDR3 is 12 residues. Germline CDR1 is DFQATT and CDR2 is SNEGSKA (reference sequence). The trim removed 5 bases at V and 6 bases at J, leaving 6 bases unmatched. CDR3 sequence reads: CSAGTVKDGYTF. The CDR3 coding sequence is TGCAGTGCTGGGACAGTAAAGGATGGCTACACCTTC.

This clonotype was observed a handful of times. The gene calls are TRBV2 and TRBJ2-5; D is ambiguous. V was shortened by 6 bases and J by 7 bases, with 18 bases between the two germline ends. The CDR3 is 14 amino acids. Germline CDR1 reads SNHLY; CDR2 reads FYNNEI. The CDR3 protein is CASRADGYPATQYF. DNA for the CDR3: TGTGCCAGCAGGGCTGACGGATACCCCGCGACCCAGTACTTC.

Regarding this clonotype: A clone one base away is much larger, so this may be a read error. The V gene is TRBV20-1, the J gene TRBJ1-1; possibly TRBD1 for D (5 bases). The CDR3 contains 13 residues. V lost 3 bases, J lost 6 bases, and 14 bases lay in between. The germline gives CDR1 DFQATT, CDR2 SNEGSKA (reference sequence). CDR3 amino acids: CSARGQRKAEAFF. DNA for the CDR3: TGCAGTGCTAGGGGGCAGAGGAAGGCTGAAGCTTTCTTT.

This clonotype was seen just once. The chain has TRBV10-3 and TRBJ1-2, with TRBD1 identical over 8 bases. Losses at the gene ends were 3 bases for V and 4 bases for J; bases not matched to a gene: 10. CDR1 ENHRY and CDR2 SYGVKD come from the germline V gene. The CDR3 loop spans 16 amino acids. CDR3 sequence (DNA): TGTGCCATCAGTGACCGTGGACAGGGAAGTACCTATGGCTACACCTTC. This encodes CAISDRGQGSTYGYTF.

This clonotype is labeled medium-sized. V and J are TRBV24-1 and TRBJ1-5; unclear D gene. CDR1 is KGHDR, CDR2 SFDVKD, per germline. The CDR3 is 14 residues long. V was cut by 4 bases and J by 0 bases, with 6 bases left in between. CDR3 nucleotides: TGTGCCACCAGTGACGACGATAGCAATCAGCCCCAGCATTTT. It codes for CATSDDDSNQPQHF.

The V call is TRBV20-1, the J call TRBJ1-5; 7 nucleotides agree with TRBD1. CDR1 and CDR2 (germline): DFQATT, SNEGSKA (reference sequence). The CDR3 totals 16 residues. With V trimmed by 3 bases and J by 0 bases, 8 bases remained unmatched. DNA of the CDR3: TGCAGTGCTAGGGACAGGAGAGAGTATAGCAATCAGCCCCAGCATTTT. Amino acid sequence: CSARDRREYSNQPQHF.

This clonotype has just a few counts. This chain connects TRBV6-1 to TRBJ2-7; D gene uncertain. CDR1 and CDR2 from the germline V gene are MNHNS and SASEGT. Deletions cut 4 bases from V and 9 bases from J, with 16 bases between. The CDR3 is made up of 13 amino acids. The CDR3: CASSVTPHFGQYF. CDR3 DNA: TGTGCCAGCAGTGTCACTCCCCATTTCGGGCAGTACTTC.

This clonotype was observed a handful of times. The chain employs TRBV27 and TRBJ2-7, with TRBD1 matching 10 bases. The V segment lost 6 bases and the J segment 5 bases; nucleotides outside the gene matches: 4. Germline V gives CDR1 MNHEY, CDR2 SMNVEV (reference sequence). This CDR3 region has 13 residues. CDR3 DNA sequence: TGTGCCAGCAGGACAGGGGGCAGGGACGAGCAGTACTTC. Translating it yields CASRTGGRDEQYF.

The chain recombines TRBV5-4 with TRBJ2-7; TRBD2 matches at 8 bases. V dropped 4 bases and J dropped 2; count of bases not matched to a gene: 5. CDR1 SGHNT and CDR2 YYREEE come from the germline V gene (reference sequence). This CDR3 contains 14 residues. DNA of the CDR3: TGTGCCAGCAGCAGTCCGGGACTAGCCTACGAGCAGTACTTC. It specifies CASSSPGLAYEQYF.

This clonotype was seen more than once but under ten times. The J gene is TRBJ1-2, the V gene TRBV19, with unresolved D. This CDR3 region has 15 residues. Germline V gene lookup returns CDR1 LNHDA and CDR2 SQIVND (reference sequence). Trimming cost V 8 bases and J 8 bases, with 24 bases left between them. CDR3 region: CASHNEARPLRGYTF. CDR3 DNA sequence: TGTGCCAGTCATAACGAGGCCAGACCTCTTAGGGGCTACACCTTC.

The rearrangement links TRBV7-8 to TRBJ2-5, with D perhaps matching TRBD1 (6 bases). CDR1 SGHVS and CDR2 FQNEAQ come from the germline V gene. V was clipped by 6 bases and J by 2 bases, with 25 bases between them. The length of the CDR3 is 18 residues. CDR3 in amino acids: CASRRWGVSPGQQETQYF. CDR3 DNA: TGTGCCAGCAGGCGATGGGGTGTTTCCCCGGGACAACAAGAGACCCAGTACTTC.

The chain employs TRBV20-1 and TRBJ2-3; D unclear. Trimming removed 5 bases from V and 0 bases from J, with 15 bases in between. The CDR3 totals 15 residues. The V gene's germline CDR1 is DFQATT and CDR2 SNEGSKA (reference sequence). CDR3 amino acids: CSASTTRSSTDTQYF. CDR3 sequence (DNA): TGCAGTGCTTCTACAACAAGGTCTAGCACAGATACGCAGTATTTT.

Within the sample, this clonotype is medium-sized. The rearrangement joins TRBV20-1 to TRBJ1-2, with D hard to call. Germline V CDR1 and CDR2: DFQATT, SNEGSKA (reference sequence). Trimming cost V 2 bases and J 8 bases, with 9 bases left between them. This CDR3 is built from 11 residues. The CDR3 region is CSARSGMGYTF. The DNA of the CDR3 is TGCAGTGCTAGAAGTGGGATGGGCTACACCTTC.

The rearrangement links TRBV30 to TRBJ2-7, with D perhaps matching TRBD2 (6 bases). CDR3 length equals 14 residues. CDR1 is GTSNPN, CDR2 SVGIG, per germline (reference sequence). The V gene lost 8 bases and the J gene lost 4 bases, with 21 bases spanning the gap. The CDR3 nucleotides are TGTGCCCGAACCCTGGCTAGCGCTGCGTACGAGCAGTACTTC. Translated, it gives CARTLASAAYEQYF.

This chain uses TRBV20-1 with TRBJ2-7; TRBD1 aligns across 7 bases. The CDR3 is 13 residues long. CDR1 is DFQATT and CDR2 is SNEGSKA in the germline V gene (reference sequence). J was trimmed by 1 base and V by 5 bases; bases with no gene match: 5. The CDR3 loop reads CSAEVQGSYEQYF. CDR3 DNA sequence: TGCAGTGCTGAAGTACAGGGGTCCTACGAGCAGTACTTC.

This clonotype was seen only a few times. The CDR3 region is CASSLDRGWSYEQYF. The CDR3 DNA is TGTGCCAGCAGCTTAGATCGGGGGTGGTCCTACGAGCAGTACTTC. The genes are TRBV11-3 and TRBJ2-7; a weak D match, TRBD2 (6 bases). The CDR3 length is 15 residues. The ends were cut back, 0 bases at V and 1 base at J, with 10 bases in the middle. Germline CDR1 SGHNT, CDR2 YENEEA.

This sequence joins TRBV7-9 and TRBJ2-1; 7 bases fit TRBD2. CDR1 SEHNR and CDR2 FQNEAQ come from the germline V gene (reference sequence). Trimming cost V 0 bases and J 6 bases; bases outside gene matches: 5. This CDR3 is built from 15 residues. CDR3 amino acids: CASSLAGGPGNEQFF. In DNA, the CDR3 is TGTGCCAGCAGCTTAGCGGGAGGGCCGGGCAATGAGCAGTTCTTC.

V is TRBV27 and J is TRBJ2-5; 8 bases are shared with TRBD1. The CDR3 consists of 15 residues. Germline lookup yields CDR1 MNHEY and CDR2 SMNVEV (reference sequence). Germline trimming cut 2 bases from V and 1 base from J; bases unmatched to any gene: 3. In DNA, the CDR3 is TGTGCCAGCAGTTTAGGGCAGGGGGCCCAAGAGACCCAGTACTTC. It specifies CASSLGQGAQETQYF.

Only a few counts were recorded for this clonotype. V and J are TRBV5-4 and TRBJ1-2; tentatively, D is TRBD1 (6 bases). CDR3 length: 15 residues. Trimming pared 4 bases from V and 4 bases from J, leaving 17 bases between. The germline V gene encodes CDR1 SGHNT and CDR2 YYREEE (reference sequence). CDR3 amino acids: CASSPSQGMVYGYTF. Written as DNA, the CDR3 is TGTGCCAGCAGCCCCTCCCAGGGGATGGTCTATGGCTACACCTTC.

The V and J genes are TRBV15 and TRBJ1-4; D not resolved. The V and J ends lost 2 bases and 5 bases respectively, with 12 bases between them. The V gene's germline CDR1 is LNHNV and CDR2 YYDKDF (reference sequence). The CDR3 covers 15 residues. The CDR3 DNA is TGTGCCACCAGCAGAAACGAACCGAGGAATGAAAAACTGTTTTTT. Amino acid sequence: CATSRNEPRNEKLFF.

This clonotype is a singleton in its sample. The chain recombines TRBV2 with TRBJ1-5, with TRBD1 matching 7 bases. Trimming at V came to 2 bases and at J to 4 bases, leaving 2 bases not matched to a gene. This CDR3 region has 14 residues. Germline CDR1 and CDR2: SNHLY and FYNNEI. CDR3 in DNA: TGTGCCAGCAGTGAATTACAGGGGAATCAGCCCCAGCATTTT. Protein: CASSELQGNQPQHF.

The genes are TRBV11-3 and TRBJ1-6; 8 positions agree with TRBD1. CDR1 and CDR2 (germline): SGHNT, YENEEA. This CDR3 comprises 14 residues. The J segment lost 7 bases and the V segment lost 4 bases, leaving 3 bases of the junction unmatched. Here the CDR3 reads CASSSRTGNSPLHF. CDR3 nucleotide sequence: TGTGCCAGCAGCTCCCGGACAGGGAATTCACCCCTCCACTTT.

The chain combines TRBV27 with TRBJ1-5; 8 nucleotides line up with TRBD1. CDR1 is MNHEY, CDR2 SMNVEV, per germline (reference sequence). After removal of 4 bases from V and 6 bases from J, the junction contained 8 bases not matched to a gene. The CDR3 consists of 15 residues. The DNA of the CDR3 is TGTGCCAGCAGTTGGGGGACAGGTGGCGGTCAGCCCCAGCATTTT. It translates to CASSWGTGGGQPQHF.

In this sample, this clonotype is medium-sized. The CDR3 sequence: CARSLRGTGGLNQPQHF. CDR3 DNA: TGTGCCAGAAGCTTGCGTGGGACAGGGGGCCTCAATCAGCCCCAGCATTTT. The V call is TRBV5-3, the J call TRBJ1-5; 12 nucleotides align to TRBD1. TRBV5-3 is an ORF, and what it does is uncertain. V lost 1 base to trimming and J lost 3 bases; unmatched junction nucleotides: 5. This CDR3 spans 17 amino acids.

This chain connects TRBV20-1 to TRBJ1-1; tentative D call: TRBD1 (5 bases). Germline values: CDR1 DFQATT, CDR2 SNEGSKA (reference sequence). Trimming took off 7 bases at V and 1 base at J, with 16 bases between the two ends. CDR3 length equals 14 residues. CDR3 amino acids: CSVQVPGRNTEAFF. The CDR3 nucleotides are TGCAGTGTTCAGGTCCCGGGACGGAACACTGAAGCTTTCTTT.

In this sample, this clonotype is medium-sized (0.01 to 0.1%). The chain uses TRBV6-1 and TRBJ2-5, with TRBD2 matching over 11 bases. The V gene's germline CDR1 is MNHNS and CDR2 SASEGT. The CDR3 totals 16 residues. Germline trimming cut 2 bases from V and 4 bases from J; bases unmatched to any gene: 6. Here the CDR3 reads CASSERGGLAGETQYF. The CDR3 nucleotides are TGTGCCAGCAGTGAACGGGGAGGACTAGCGGGAGAGACCCAGTACTTC.

This clonotype has just a few counts. The genes are TRBV28 and TRBJ2-3; D gene ambiguous. The V gene's germline CDR1 is MDHEN and CDR2 SYDVKM. The CDR3 has 13 residues. V lost 6 bases, J lost 1 base, and 8 bases lay in between. CDR3 sequence reads: CASRPAGTDTQYF. As DNA, the CDR3 is TGTGCCAGCAGGCCCGCCGGCACAGATACGCAGTATTTT.

This clonotype showed up just once. The gene calls are TRBV28 and TRBJ1-1, with a weak D call TRBD1 (6 bases). CDR1 MDHEN and CDR2 SYDVKM come from the germline V gene. With 10 bases removed from V and 0 bases from J, the gap between germline ends came to 24 bases. The CDR3 totals 17 residues. CDR3 amino acids: CATMLPGGSTMNTEAFF. CDR3 in DNA: TGTGCCACCATGCTCCCCGGGGGCTCGACCATGAACACTGAAGCTTTCTTT. Complete variable domain (other parts from reference TRBV28 and TRBJ1-1): DVKVTQSSRYLVKRTGEKVFLECVQDMDHENMFWYRQDPGLGLRLIYFSYDVKMKEKGDIPEGYSVSREKKERFSLILESASTNQTSMYLCATMLPGGSTMNTEAFFGQGTRLTVV.